The rows below give T cell receptor beta chains drawn from one sample of a study of T-cell reconstitution after alpha-beta-depleted transplantation in children. MiXCR, applied by TCRdb to the PCR reads, yields one record per CDR3 protein. The sample contains about a million distinct CDR3 sequences, 25% to 30% of which appear only once. The specimen was PBMCs, mostly from graft donor cells, collected 360 days after TCRalphabeta/CD19-depleted stem cell transplant. The receptors were sampled from a boy less than two years old who had a stem cell transplant for SCID, so the T cells may come from the graft donor. CDR3s include the opening cysteine and the closing phenylalanine or tryptophan. The D gene is left open where the match is weak. Only some rows state a clone size, as once, few, many or a class for expanded clones.

CASTDNYGYTF,TGTGCCAGCACTGACAACTATGGCTACACCTTC,TRBV6-6,NA,NA,TRBJ1-2
CAISGTGGTEAFF,TGTGCCATCAGTGGGACAGGGGGCACTGAAGCTTTCTTT,TRBV10-3,TRBD1,NA,TRBJ1-1
CASSQPGTINEQFF,TGTGCCAGCAGCCAACCTGGGACAATCAATGAGCAGTTCTTC,TRBV3-1,NA,NA,TRBJ2-1
CASSLERDRYSGNTIYF,TGTGCCAGCAGCTTGGAAAGGGACAGATACTCTGGAAACACCATATATTTT,TRBV5-4,TRBD1,few,TRBJ1-3
CASSPWTSGEQFF,TGCGCCAGCAGCCCCTGGACTAGCGGGGAGCAGTTCTTC,TRBV5-1,TRBD2,many,TRBJ2-1
CSVAPSWADTQYF,TGCAGCGTTGCCCCTAGCTGGGCGGATACGCAGTATTTT,TRBV29-1,NA,few,TRBJ2-3
CASSAHRDIRNEKLFF,TGTGCCAGCAGCGCGCACCGGGACATTCGGAATGAAAAACTGTTTTTT,TRBV7-9,NA,few,TRBJ1-4
CASSFGGNNEQFF,TGCGCCAGCAGCTTTGGAGGGAACAATGAGCAGTTCTTC,TRBV5-1,NA,NA,TRBJ2-1
CASSHRLGGWQYF,TGTGCCAGCAGCCACAGACTGGGAGGTTGGCAGTATTTT,TRBV3-1,NA,NA,TRBJ2-3
CASTSGGVQETQYF,TGTGCCAGCACGTCAGGAGGTGTCCAAGAGACCCAGTACTTC,TRBV2,NA,NA,TRBJ2-5
CASSQDPGLAGGSYEQYF,TGTGCCAGCAGCCAAGATCCTGGACTAGCGGGGGGGTCCTACGAGCAGTACTTC,TRBV3-1,TRBD2,few,TRBJ2-7
CASSFFGAGAGAETQYF,TGTGCCAGCAGTTTCTTCGGTGCAGGGGCAGGAGCGGAGACCCAGTACTTC,TRBV12-3/TRBV12-4,NA,NA,TRBJ2-5
CATSRAISGADTQYF,TGTGCCACCAGCAGAGCTATTTCCGGCGCAGATACGCAGTATTTT,TRBV15,NA,NA,TRBJ2-3